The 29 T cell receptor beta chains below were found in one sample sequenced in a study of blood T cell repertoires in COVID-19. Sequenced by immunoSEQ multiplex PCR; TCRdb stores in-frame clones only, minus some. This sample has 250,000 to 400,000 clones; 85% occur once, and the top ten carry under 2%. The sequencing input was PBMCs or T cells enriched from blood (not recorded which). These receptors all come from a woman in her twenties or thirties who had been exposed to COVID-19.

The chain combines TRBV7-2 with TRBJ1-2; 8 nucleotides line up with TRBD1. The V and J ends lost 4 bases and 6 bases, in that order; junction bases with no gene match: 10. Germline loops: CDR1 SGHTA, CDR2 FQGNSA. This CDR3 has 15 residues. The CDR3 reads CASSSVDRVSNGYTF. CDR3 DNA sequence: TGTGCCAGCAGCTCCGTGGACAGGGTATCAAATGGCTACACCTTC.

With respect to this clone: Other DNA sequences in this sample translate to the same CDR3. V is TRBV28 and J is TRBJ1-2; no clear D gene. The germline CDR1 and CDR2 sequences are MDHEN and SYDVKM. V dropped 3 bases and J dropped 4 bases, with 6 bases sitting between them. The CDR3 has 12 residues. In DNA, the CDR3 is TGTGCCAGCAGTTTCGGACTCTATGGCTACACCTTC. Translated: CASSFGLYGYTF.

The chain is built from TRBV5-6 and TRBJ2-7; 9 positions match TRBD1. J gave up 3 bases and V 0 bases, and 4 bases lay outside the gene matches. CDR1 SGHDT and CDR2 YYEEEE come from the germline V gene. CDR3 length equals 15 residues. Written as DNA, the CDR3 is TGTGCCAGCAGCTTGGGGGGACAGGGCCTCTACGAGCAGTACTTC. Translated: CASSLGGQGLYEQYF.

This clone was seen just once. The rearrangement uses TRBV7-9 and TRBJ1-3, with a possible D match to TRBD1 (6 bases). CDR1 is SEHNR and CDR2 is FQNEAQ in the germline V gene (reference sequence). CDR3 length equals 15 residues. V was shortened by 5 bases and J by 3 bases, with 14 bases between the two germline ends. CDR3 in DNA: TGTGCCAGCAGCGGTACAGGGATGGGTGGAAACACCATATATTTT. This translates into CASSGTGMGGNTIYF.

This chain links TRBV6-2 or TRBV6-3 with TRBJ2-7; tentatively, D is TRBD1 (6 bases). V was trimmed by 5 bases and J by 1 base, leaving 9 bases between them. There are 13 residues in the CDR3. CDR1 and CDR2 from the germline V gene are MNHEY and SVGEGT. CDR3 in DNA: TGTGCCAGCAGTACGGACAGTTCCTACGAGCAGTACTTC. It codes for CASSTDSSYEQYF.

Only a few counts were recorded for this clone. This CDR3 is CASSRDRKETQYF. The CDR3 bases are TGTGCCAGCAGCCGTGACAGGAAAGAGACCCAGTACTTC. The chain joins TRBV12-1 to TRBJ2-5; whether TRBD1, the table's D call, matches the DNA was not checked. TRBV12-1 is a listed pseudogene. This CDR3 has 13 amino acids.

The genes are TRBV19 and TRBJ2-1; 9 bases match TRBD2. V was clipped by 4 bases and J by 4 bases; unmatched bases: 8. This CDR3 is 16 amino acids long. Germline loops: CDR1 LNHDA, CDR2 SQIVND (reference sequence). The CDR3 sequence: CASSSGTSLKYNEQFF. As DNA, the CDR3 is TGTGCCAGTAGTAGCGGGACTAGCTTGAAATACAATGAGCAGTTCTTC. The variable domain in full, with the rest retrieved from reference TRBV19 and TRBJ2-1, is DGGITQSPKYLFRKEGQNVTLSCEQNLNHDAMYWYRQDPGQGLRLIYYSQIVNDFQKGDIAEGYSVSREKKESFPLTVTSAQKNPTAFYLCASSSGTSLKYNEQFFGPGTRLTVL.

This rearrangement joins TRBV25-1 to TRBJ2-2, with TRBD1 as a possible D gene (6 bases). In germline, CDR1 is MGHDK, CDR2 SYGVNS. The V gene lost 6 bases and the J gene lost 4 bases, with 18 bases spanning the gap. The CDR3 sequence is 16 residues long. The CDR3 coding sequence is TGTGCCAGCAGCCAACAGGGTATCTCTTCCACCGGGGAGCTGTTTTTT. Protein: CASSQQGISSTGELFF.

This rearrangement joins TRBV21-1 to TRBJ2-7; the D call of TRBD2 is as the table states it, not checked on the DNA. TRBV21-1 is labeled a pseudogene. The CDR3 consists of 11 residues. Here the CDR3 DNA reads TGTGCACTTACGGGGAAGCGCGAGCAGTACTTC. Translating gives CALTGKREQYF.

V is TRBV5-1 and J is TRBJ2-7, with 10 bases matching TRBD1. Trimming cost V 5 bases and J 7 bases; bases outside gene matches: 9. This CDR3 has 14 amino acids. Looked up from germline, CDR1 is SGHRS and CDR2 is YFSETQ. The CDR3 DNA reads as TGCGCCAGCAGTCTTAGACAGGGGGCTTGGGAGCAGTACTTC. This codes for CASSLRQGAWEQYF.

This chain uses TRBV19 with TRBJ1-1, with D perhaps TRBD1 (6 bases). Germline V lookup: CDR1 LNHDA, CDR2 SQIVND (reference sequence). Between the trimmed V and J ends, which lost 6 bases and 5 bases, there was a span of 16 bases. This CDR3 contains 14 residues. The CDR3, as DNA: TGTGCCAGTAGCACCTGGAGGGGGGGAACTGAAGCTTTCTTT. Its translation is CASSTWRGGTEAFF. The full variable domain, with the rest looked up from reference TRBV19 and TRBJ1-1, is DGGITQSPKYLFRKEGQNVTLSCEQNLNHDAMYWYRQDPGQGLRLIYYSQIVNDFQKGDIAEGYSVSREKKESFPLTVTSAQKNPTAFYLCASSTWRGGTEAFFGQGTRLTVV.

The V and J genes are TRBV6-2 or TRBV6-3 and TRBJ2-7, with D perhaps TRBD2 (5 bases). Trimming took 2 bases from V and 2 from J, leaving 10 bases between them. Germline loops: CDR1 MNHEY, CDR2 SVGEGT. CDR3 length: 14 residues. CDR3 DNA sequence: TGTGCCAGCAGTTACGCGGGTCGAACCTACGAGCAGTACTTC. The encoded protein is CASSYAGRTYEQYF.

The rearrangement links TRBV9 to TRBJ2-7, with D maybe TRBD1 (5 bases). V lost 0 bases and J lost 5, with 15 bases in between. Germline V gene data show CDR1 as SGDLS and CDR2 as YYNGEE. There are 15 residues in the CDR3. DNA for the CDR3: TGTGCCAGCAGCGTAGGTACAGGTCCCCGGGACGAGCAGTACTTC. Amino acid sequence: CASSVGTGPRDEQYF. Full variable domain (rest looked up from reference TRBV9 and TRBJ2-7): DSGVTQTPKHLITATGQRVTLRCSPRSGDLSVYWYQQSLDQGLQFLIQYYNGEERAKGNILERFSAQQFPDLHSELNLSSLELGDSALYFCASSVGTGPRDEQYFGPGTRLTVT.

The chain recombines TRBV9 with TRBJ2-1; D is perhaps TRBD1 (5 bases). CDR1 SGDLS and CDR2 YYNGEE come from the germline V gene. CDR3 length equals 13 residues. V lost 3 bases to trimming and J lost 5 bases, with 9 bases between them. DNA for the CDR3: TGTGCCAGCAGCGCCGAAGGGGACAATGAGCAGTTCTTC. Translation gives CASSAEGDNEQFF. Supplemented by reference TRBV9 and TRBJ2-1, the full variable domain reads DSGVTQTPKHLITATGQRVTLRCSPRSGDLSVYWYQQSLDQGLQFLIQYYNGEERAKGNILERFSAQQFPDLHSELNLSSLELGDSALYFCASSAEGDNEQFFGPGTRLTVL.

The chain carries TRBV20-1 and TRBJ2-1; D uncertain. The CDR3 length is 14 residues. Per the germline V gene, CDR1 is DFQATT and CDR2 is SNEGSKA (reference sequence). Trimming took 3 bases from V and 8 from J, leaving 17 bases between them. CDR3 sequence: CSASFILVYHEQFF. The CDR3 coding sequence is TGCAGTGCTAGTTTTATCCTAGTTTACCATGAGCAGTTCTTC.

CDR3: CASSLTSGSLNEQFF. The CDR3 DNA reads as TGTGCCAGCAGCCTGACTAGCGGGAGTTTGAATGAGCAGTTCTTC. The chain is built from TRBV7-3 and TRBJ2-1, with 12 nucleotides matching TRBD2. The CDR3 spans 15 residues. The V segment lost 5 bases and the J segment 7 bases; nucleotides outside the gene matches: 6. Germline V gene data show CDR1 as SGHTA and CDR2 as FQGTGA.

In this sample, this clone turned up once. This CDR3 reads CASFRGSEQYF. Here the CDR3 DNA reads TGTGCCAGCTTCAGGGGGTCCGAGCAGTACTTC. The V call is TRBV27, the J call TRBJ2-7, with 7 bases identical to TRBD1. With V trimmed by 8 bases and J by 6 bases, 4 bases remained unmatched. Per the germline V gene, CDR1 is MNHEY and CDR2 is SMNVEV (reference sequence). This CDR3 has 11 amino acids.

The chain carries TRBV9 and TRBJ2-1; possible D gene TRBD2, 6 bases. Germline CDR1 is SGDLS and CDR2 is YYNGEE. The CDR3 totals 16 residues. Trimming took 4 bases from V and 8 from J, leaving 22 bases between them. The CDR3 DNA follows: TGTGCCAGCAGCCCCGGTCGGGCGGGGACGATCGATGAGCAGTTCTTC. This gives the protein CASSPGRAGTIDEQFF.

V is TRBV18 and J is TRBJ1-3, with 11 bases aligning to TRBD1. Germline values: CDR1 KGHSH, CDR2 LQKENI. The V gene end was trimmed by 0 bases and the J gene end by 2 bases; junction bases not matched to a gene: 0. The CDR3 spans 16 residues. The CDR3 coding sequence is TGTGCCAGCTCACCACCGGGACAGGGGGCTGGAAACACCATATATTTT. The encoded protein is CASSPPGQGAGNTIYF. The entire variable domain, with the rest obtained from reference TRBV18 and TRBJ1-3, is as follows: NAGVMQNPRHLVRRRGQEARLRCSPMKGHSHVYWYRQLPEEGLKFMVYLQKENIIDESGMPKERFSAEFPKEGPSILRIQQVVRGDSAAYFCASSPPGQGAGNTIYFGEGSWLTVV.

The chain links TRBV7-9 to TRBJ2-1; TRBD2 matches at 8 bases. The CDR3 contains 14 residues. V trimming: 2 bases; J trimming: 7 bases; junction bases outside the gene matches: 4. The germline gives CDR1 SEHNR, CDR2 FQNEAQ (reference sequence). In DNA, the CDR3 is TGTGCCAGCAGCTTATTGCGGGGGGAAAATGAGCAGTTCTTC. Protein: CASSLLRGENEQFF.

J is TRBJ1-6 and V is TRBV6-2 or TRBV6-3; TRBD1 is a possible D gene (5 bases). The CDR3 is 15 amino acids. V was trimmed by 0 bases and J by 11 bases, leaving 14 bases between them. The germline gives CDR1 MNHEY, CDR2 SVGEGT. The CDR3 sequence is CASSYSGTEGPPLHF. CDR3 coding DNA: TGTGCCAGCAGTTACTCCGGGACGGAGGGACCACCCCTCCACTTT.

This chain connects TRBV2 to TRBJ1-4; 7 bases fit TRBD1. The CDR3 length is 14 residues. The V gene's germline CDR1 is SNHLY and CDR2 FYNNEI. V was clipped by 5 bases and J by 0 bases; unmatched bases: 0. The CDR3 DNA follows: TGTGCCAGCAGTCAGGGGGCAACTAATGAAAAACTGTTTTTT. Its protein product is CASSQGATNEKLFF. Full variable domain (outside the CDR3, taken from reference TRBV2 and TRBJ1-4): EPEVTQTPSHQVTQMGQEVILRCVPISNHLYFYWYRQILGQKVEFLVSFYNNEISEKSEIFDDQFSVERPDGSNFTLKIRSTKLEDSAMYFCASSQGATNEKLFFGSGTQLSVL.

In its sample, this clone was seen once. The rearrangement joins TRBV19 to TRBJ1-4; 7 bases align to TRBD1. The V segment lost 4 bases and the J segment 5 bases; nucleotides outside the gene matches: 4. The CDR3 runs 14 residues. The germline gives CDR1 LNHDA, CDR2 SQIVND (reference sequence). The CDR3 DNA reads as TGTGCCAGTAGTACGACAGGGATGAATGAAAAACTGTTTTTT. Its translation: CASSTTGMNEKLFF.

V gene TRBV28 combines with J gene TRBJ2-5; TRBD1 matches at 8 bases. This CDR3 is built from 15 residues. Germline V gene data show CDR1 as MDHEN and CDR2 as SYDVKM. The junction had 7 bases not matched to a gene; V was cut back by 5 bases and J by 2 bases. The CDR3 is CASSHRGRTQETQYF. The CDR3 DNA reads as TGTGCCAGCAGTCACAGGGGGAGGACACAAGAGACCCAGTACTTC.

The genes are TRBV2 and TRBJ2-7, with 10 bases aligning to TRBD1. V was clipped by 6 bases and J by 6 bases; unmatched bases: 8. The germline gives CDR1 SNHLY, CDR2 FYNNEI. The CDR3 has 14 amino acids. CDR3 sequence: CASSADRGAGEQYF. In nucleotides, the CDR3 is TGTGCCAGCAGCGCGGACAGGGGGGCAGGCGAGCAGTACTTC.

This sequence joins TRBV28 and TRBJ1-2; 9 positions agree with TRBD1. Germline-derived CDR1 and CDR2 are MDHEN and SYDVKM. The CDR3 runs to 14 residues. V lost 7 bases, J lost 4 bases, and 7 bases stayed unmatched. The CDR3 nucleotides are TGTGCCAGCACCGGGACAGGGAAGATCTATGGCTACACCTTC. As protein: CASTGTGKIYGYTF.

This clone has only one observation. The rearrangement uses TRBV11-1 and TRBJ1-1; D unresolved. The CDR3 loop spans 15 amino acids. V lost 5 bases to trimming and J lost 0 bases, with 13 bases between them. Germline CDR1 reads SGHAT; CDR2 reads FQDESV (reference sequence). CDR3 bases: TGTGCCAGCAGCCGAAGGACTCTCTTGAACACTGAAGCTTTCTTT. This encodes CASSRRTLLNTEAFF.

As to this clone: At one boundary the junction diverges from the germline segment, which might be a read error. In nucleotides, the CDR3 is TGTGCCAGCACCGGGGGACAGTCTAATTATGGCTACACCTTC. It codes for CASTGGQSNYGYTF. The chain combines TRBV6-5 with TRBJ1-2; 7 bases fit TRBD1. Germline V gene sequence: CDR1 MNHEY, CDR2 SVGAGI. The CDR3 is made up of 14 amino acids.

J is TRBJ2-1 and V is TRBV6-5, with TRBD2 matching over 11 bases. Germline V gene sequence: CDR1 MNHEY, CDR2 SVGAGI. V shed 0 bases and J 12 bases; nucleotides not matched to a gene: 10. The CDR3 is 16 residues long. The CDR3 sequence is CASSYSTSGTLGRQFF. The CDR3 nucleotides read TGTGCCAGCAGTTACTCGACTAGCGGGACCCTCGGAAGGCAGTTCTTC.